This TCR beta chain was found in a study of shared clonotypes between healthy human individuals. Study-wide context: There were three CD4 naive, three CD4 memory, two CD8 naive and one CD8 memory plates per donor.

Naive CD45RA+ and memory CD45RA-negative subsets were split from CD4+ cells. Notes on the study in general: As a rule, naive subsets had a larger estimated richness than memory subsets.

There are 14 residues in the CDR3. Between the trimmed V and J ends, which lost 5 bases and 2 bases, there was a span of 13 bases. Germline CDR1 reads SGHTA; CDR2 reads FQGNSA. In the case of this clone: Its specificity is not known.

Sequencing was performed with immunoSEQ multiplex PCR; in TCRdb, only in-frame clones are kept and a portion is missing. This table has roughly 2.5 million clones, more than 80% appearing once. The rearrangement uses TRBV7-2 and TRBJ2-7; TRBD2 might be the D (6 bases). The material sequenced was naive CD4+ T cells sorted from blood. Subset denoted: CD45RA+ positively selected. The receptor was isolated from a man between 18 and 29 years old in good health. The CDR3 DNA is TGTGCCAGCAGCCCCACCGCGGGAACCTACGAGCAGTACTTC. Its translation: CASSPTAGTYEQYF.